Below, 8 T cell receptor beta chains from the same sample are listed, as sequenced in a study of STAT5B mutations in CD4+ large granular lymphocyte leukemia. The data were produced by immunoSEQ multiplex PCR, yet TCRdb's version contains in-frame clones alone and is incomplete. The table records tens of thousands of clones, about 74% of them present only once. The source material was CD4+ T cells from blood buffy coats. The receptor source for this set is a human donor in good health.

The CDR3 DNA follows: TGTGCCAGCAGCTTAGTACTCGGACCCCCAACGGAGACCCAGTACTTC. It specifies CASSLVLGPPTETQYF. J is TRBJ2-5 and V is TRBV7-9; D remains ambiguous. The CDR3 sequence is 16 residues long. The germline V gene encodes CDR1 SEHNR and CDR2 FQNEAQ (reference sequence). The germline V and J ends were trimmed by 1 base and 5 bases, with 17 bases remaining between them.

The chain carries TRBV7-2 and TRBJ2-3, with 9 bases aligning to TRBD2. The trim removed 4 bases at V and 3 bases at J, leaving 8 bases unmatched. This CDR3 is built from 16 residues. The germline V gene encodes CDR1 SGHTA and CDR2 FQGNSA. CDR3 nucleotide sequence: TGTGCCAGCAGCTCGCATAGCGGGAGTGGAACAGATACGCAGTATTTT. This translates into CASSSHSGSGTDTQYF.

The V call is TRBV19, the J call TRBJ2-5; tentative D call: TRBD1 (6 bases). This CDR3 has 13 amino acids. V was pared by 2 bases and J by 5 bases, with 9 bases between. Germline V gene lookup returns CDR1 LNHDA and CDR2 SQIVND (reference sequence). This CDR3 reads CASSIQGLETQYF. CDR3 nucleotide sequence: TGTGCCAGTAGTATACAGGGGTTGGAGACCCAGTACTTC.

The sample holds one count of this clone. The chain employs TRBV5-6 and TRBJ1-5; the D is unclear. The CDR3 runs to 14 residues. V was clipped by 2 bases and J by 3 bases, with 9 bases between them. Germline V gene sequence: CDR1 SGHDT, CDR2 YYEEEE. This chain's CDR3 is CASSFLGPNQPQHF. The CDR3 DNA reads TGTGCCAGCAGCTTTTTGGGCCCCAATCAGCCCCAGCATTTT.

V and J are TRBV5-6 and TRBJ1-3; 10 bases are shared with TRBD1. CDR1 SGHDT and CDR2 YYEEEE come from the germline V gene. The V and J ends lost 0 bases and 5 bases, in that order; junction bases with no gene match: 5. CDR3 length: 16 residues. CDR3 region: CASSLAGTGERNTIYF. Written as DNA, the CDR3 is TGTGCCAGCAGCTTGGCCGGGACAGGGGAGAGAAACACCATATATTTT.

This sequence joins TRBV27 and TRBJ2-3; D possibly uses TRBD1 or TRBD2 (5 bases each). The CDR3 loop spans 16 amino acids. V was trimmed by 8 bases and J by 1 base, leaving 19 bases between them. Germline V gene sequence: CDR1 MNHEY, CDR2 SMNVEV (reference sequence). CDR3 in amino acids: CASGGRRTSGTDTQYF. As DNA, the CDR3 is TGTGCCAGCGGGGGTCGGCGGACTTCGGGCACAGATACGCAGTATTTT.

This clone was observed a few times. V gene TRBV28 combines with J gene TRBJ2-1; the D is unclear. This CDR3 has 10 residues. The V end was cut by 6 bases, the J end by 3 bases, with 0 bases between. The germline V gene has CDR1 MDHEN and CDR2 SYDVKM. In DNA form, the CDR3 reads TGTGCCAGCAGCTACAATGAGCAGTTCTTC. This encodes CASSYNEQFF.

The chain carries TRBV5-8 and TRBJ1-2; 7 bases align to TRBD1. CDR3 length: 14 residues. Germline lookup yields CDR1 SGHTS and CDR2 YDEGEE. V shed 0 bases and J 7 bases; nucleotides not matched to a gene: 6. CDR3 residues: CASSLDRGWAGYTF. The CDR3 DNA reads TGTGCCAGCAGCTTGGACAGGGGCTGGGCTGGCTACACCTTC.